These 5 T cell receptor beta chains came from one sample sequenced in a study of CD8 T cells in Susac syndrome. Roughly 0.45 to 1 ug RNA was reverse transcribed with random hexamers. Via MiXCR, TCRdb re-called the immunoSEQ multiplex PCR reads, giving one row per CDR3 protein. The table shows approximately 190,000 distinct CDR3 sequences, with approximately 94% occurring only once. The material sequenced was CD4+ T cells from PBMCs. The receptors derive from a human donor with Susac syndrome.

This chain connects TRBV2 to TRBJ2-5; weak D call: TRBD1 (6 bases). V lost 7 bases, J lost 5 bases, and 20 bases lay in between. Germline CDR1 SNHLY, CDR2 FYNNEI. This CDR3 contains 15 residues. CDR3 amino acids: CASTPMTGGGETQYF. CDR3 nucleotide sequence: TGTGCCAGCACCCCGATGACAGGAGGTGGGGAGACCCAGTACTTC.

This clonotype was seen a few times. The chain is built from TRBV2 and TRBJ2-5, with 10 bases fitting TRBD2. The CDR3 runs 14 residues. After removal of 5 bases from V and 1 base from J, the junction contained 1 base not matched to a gene. Germline CDR1 SNHLY, CDR2 FYNNEI. For the CDR3, the DNA is TGTGCCAGCAGTCCTAGCGGGGGCCAAGAGACCCAGTACTTC. Its translation is CASSPSGGQETQYF. The full variable domain, in which reference TRBV2 and TRBJ2-5 provide the parts outside the CDR3, is EPEVTQTPSHQVTQMGQEVILRCVPISNHLYFYWYRQILGQKVEFLVSFYNNEISEKSEIFDDQFSVERPDGSNFTLKIRSTKLEDSAMYFCASSPSGGQETQYFGPGTRLLVL.

CDR3 region: CASSQDRPGQGIGDTQYF. The CDR3, as DNA: TGTGCCAGCAGCCAAGATCGACCGGGACAGGGCATTGGAGATACGCAGTATTTT. This chain connects TRBV4-2 to TRBJ2-3, with 9 bases lining up with TRBD1. J lost 5 bases, V lost 0 bases, and 12 bases had no gene match. Looked up from germline, CDR1 is LGHNA and CDR2 is YNFKEQ. The CDR3 runs to 18 residues.

The chain couples TRBV5-1 to TRBJ2-5; TRBD1 matches at 7 bases. CDR3 size: 15 residues. Germline V gene sequence: CDR1 SGHRS, CDR2 YFSETQ. Losses at the gene ends were 4 bases for V and 3 bases for J; bases not matched to a gene: 9. The CDR3 nucleotides are TGCGCCAGCAGCATTACCGGGACAGCTAAAGAGACCCAGTACTTC. Protein sequence: CASSITGTAKETQYF.

The rearrangement joins TRBV30 to TRBJ2-1; TRBD2 aligns across 8 bases. The CDR3 has 13 amino acids. Germline trimming cut 2 bases from V and 5 bases from J; bases unmatched to any gene: 2. Germline values: CDR1 GTSNPN, CDR2 SVGIG (reference sequence). The chain's CDR3 is CAWSRGGNNEQFF. The CDR3 DNA follows: TGTGCCTGGAGTCGGGGGGGGAACAATGAGCAGTTCTTC.